Detailed here is one T cell receptor (beta chain). The sample comes from a study of cytomegalovirus exposure and HLA in healthy donors. Primers included in the PCR were 60 Vbeta and 13 Jbeta primers. The data were produced by immunoSEQ multiplex PCR, yet TCRdb's version contains in-frame clones alone and is incomplete. The repertoire holds about 120,000 clones, with 86% as singletons. CDR3 size: 16 residues. The germline V gene has CDR1 SEHNR and CDR2 FQNEAQ (reference sequence). V was pared by 5 bases and J by 3 bases, with 8 bases of the junction left unmatched. This receptor was identified in a man in his forties in good health and CMV-seronegative. Material for sequencing was PBMCs. The chain couples TRBV7-9 to TRBJ1-5, with 9 nucleotides matching TRBD1. CDR3 in DNA: TGTGCCAGCAGCCTGGGACAGGGACCACCCAATCAGCCCCAGCATTTT. This gives the protein CASSLGQGPPNQPQHF.